This T cell receptor (beta chain) was profiled in a study of blood T cell repertoires in COVID-19. Some clones are missing from TCRdb's copy, which holds only in-frame ones; the method was immunoSEQ multiplex PCR. The sample has some 130,000 clones; 79% are singletons. This clone came up a few times. Germline V gene sequence: CDR1 SGHTA, CDR2 FQGTGA. The CDR3 is made up of 17 amino acids. Trimming removed 6 bases at V and 6 bases at J, with 23 bases between. The V call is TRBV7-3, the J call TRBJ2-2, with TRBD1 as a possible D gene (7 bases). The sequence was collected from a man in his sixties with acute or convalescent COVID-19. Sequencing used peripheral blood. The CDR3 sequence: CASRLAGGFGSPGELFF. CDR3 coding DNA: TGTGCCAGCAGACTAGCAGGGGGGTTCGGGTCGCCCGGGGAGCTGTTTTTT.